These 6 T cell receptor beta chains came from one sample sequenced in a study of blood T cells in healthy people across ages. The use of a sample-barcoded 5' primer and a J-beta primer mix characterized a second PCR of about 7 to 12 cycles. TCRdb used MiXCR to reprocess the 5' RACE reads, holding one entry per CDR3 protein. The sample contains 870,000 or so distinct CDR3 sequences, 25% to 30% of which appear only once. The sequenced sample consisted of blood. Source of these receptors: a woman of 80 years or more in good health.

The V gene is TRBV27, the J gene TRBJ1-6; D remains unclear. CDR3 length equals 13 residues. V lost 4 bases and J 9 bases, leaving 10 bases between the germline ends. Germline assignment: CDR1 MNHEY and CDR2 SMNVEV (reference sequence). The DNA for the CDR3 is TGTGCCAGCAGTTCGGTGTACGGTTCACCCCTCCACTTT. It is translated as CASSSVYGSPLHF.

This clonotype came up many times. This chain connects TRBV5-1 to TRBJ1-2; D is ambiguous. This CDR3 has 14 amino acids. Trimming removed 0 bases at V and 2 bases at J, with 8 bases between. CDR1 SGHRS and CDR2 YFSETQ come from the germline V gene. In DNA, the CDR3 is TGCGCCAGCAGCTTGGAATCAGTCAACTATGGCTACACCTTC. Its translation: CASSLESVNYGYTF.

Many counts were recorded for this clonotype. The gene calls are TRBV4-3 and TRBJ2-6; no clear D gene. CDR3 length: 17 amino acids. V lost 2 bases and J 0 bases, leaving 11 bases between the germline ends. Looked up from germline, CDR1 is LGHNA and CDR2 is YSLEER. The CDR3 nucleotides are TGCGCCAGCAGCCAACTGGGCAGGAGCTCTGGGGCCAACGTCCTGACTTTC. Protein product: CASSQLGRSSGANVLTF.

This clonotype was seen ten or more times. This sequence joins TRBV10-3 and TRBJ1-2; 7 bases match TRBD1. The trim removed 8 bases at V and 6 bases at J, leaving 3 bases unmatched. This CDR3 contains 11 residues. Germline V gene data show CDR1 as ENHRY and CDR2 as SYGVKD. The CDR3 sequence is CAIRDRDGYTF. The CDR3 DNA follows: TGTGCCATCCGCGACAGGGATGGCTACACCTTC.

V is TRBV21-1 and J is TRBJ2-5; the table's D call TRBD1 went unverified against the DNA. Matching the DNA end better, TRBJ2-7 makes the J call doubtful. TRBV21-1 counts as a pseudogene. This CDR3 has 16 amino acids. Written as DNA, the CDR3 is TGTGCCAGCAGCACTCAGGACAAGGAGGTCGGGGACGAGCAGTACTTC. Translated: CASSTQDKEVGDEQYF.

This clonotype is a singleton in its sample. This chain links TRBV4-1 with TRBJ1-2; a possible D gene is TRBD1 (5 bases). Trimming stripped 5 bases from V and 5 bases from J, with 18 bases between. Germline V gene lookup returns CDR1 MGHRA and CDR2 YSYEKL. The CDR3 extends over 15 amino acids. The CDR3 reads CASSSDRGVWYGYTF. As DNA, the CDR3 is TGCGCCAGCAGCTCTGACAGAGGGGTTTGGTATGGCTACACCTTC.